This T cell receptor (beta chain) was found in a study of blood T cell repertoires in COVID-19. Study details: From the United States, Italy and Spain came samples of acute and convalescent COVID-19.

This CDR3 has 16 amino acids. The germline V gene has CDR1 SGHNT and CDR2 YYREEE (reference sequence). With V trimmed by 3 bases and J by 3 bases, 9 bases remained unmatched. Original processing methods: For nucleated cells, counts were estimated from reference gene primer amplification. TCRdb's copy holds only in-frame clones and misses some; the assay was immunoSEQ multiplex PCR. The V and J calls and the clone size are those of that table, but D and trimming were determined from the DNA. The data show 120,000 or so clones, around 83% seen once. This receptor was obtained from a man aged 80 or over with active or convalescent COVID-19. The chain joins TRBV5-4 to TRBJ1-1; TRBD1 matches 9 bases. Sequencing used peripheral blood. CDR3: CASSSPTGGTDTEAFF. The CDR3, as DNA: TGTGCCAGCAGCTCCCCGACAGGGGGGACAGACACTGAAGCTTTCTTT.